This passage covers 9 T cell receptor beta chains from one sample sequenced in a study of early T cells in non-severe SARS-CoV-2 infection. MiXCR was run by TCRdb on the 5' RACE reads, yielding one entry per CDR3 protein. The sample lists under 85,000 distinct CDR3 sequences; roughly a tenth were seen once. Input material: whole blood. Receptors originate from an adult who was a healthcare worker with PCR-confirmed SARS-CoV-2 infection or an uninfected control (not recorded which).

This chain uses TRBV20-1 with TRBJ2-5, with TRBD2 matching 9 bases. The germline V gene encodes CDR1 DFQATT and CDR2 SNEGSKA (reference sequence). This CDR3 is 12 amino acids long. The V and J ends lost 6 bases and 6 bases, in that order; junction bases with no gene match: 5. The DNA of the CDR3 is TGCAGTGCAGAGACTAGCGGACAGACCCAGTACTTC. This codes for CSAETSGQTQYF.

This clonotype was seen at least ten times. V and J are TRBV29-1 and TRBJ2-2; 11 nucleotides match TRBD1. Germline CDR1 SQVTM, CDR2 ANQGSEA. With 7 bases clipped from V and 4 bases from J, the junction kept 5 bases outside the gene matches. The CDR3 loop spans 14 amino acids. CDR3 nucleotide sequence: TGCAGCGGAGGACAGGGGGCTATCACCGGGGAGCTGTTTTTT. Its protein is CSGGQGAITGELFF.

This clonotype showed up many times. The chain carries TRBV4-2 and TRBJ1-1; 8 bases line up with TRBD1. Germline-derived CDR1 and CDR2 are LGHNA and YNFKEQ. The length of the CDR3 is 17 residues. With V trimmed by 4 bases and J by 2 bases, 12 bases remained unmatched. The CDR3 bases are TGTGCCAGCAGCCGTATGATCTTTCAGGGGGCTAACACTGAAGCTTTCTTT. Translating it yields CASSRMIFQGANTEAFF.

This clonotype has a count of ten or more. CDR3 coding DNA: TGTGCCAGCAGTGACACACTAGCGGGGGGTCATGAGCAGTTCTTC. It encodes CASSDTLAGGHEQFF. J is TRBJ2-1 and V is TRBV2, with 12 bases fitting TRBD2. The CDR3 loop spans 15 amino acids. The ends lost 3 bases at V and 8 bases at J; junction bases unmatched: 5. Germline V lookup: CDR1 SNHLY, CDR2 FYNNEI. Full variable domain (outside the CDR3, taken from reference TRBV2 and TRBJ2-1): EPEVTQTPSHQVTQMGQEVILRCVPISNHLYFYWYRQILGQKVEFLVSFYNNEISEKSEIFDDQFSVERPDGSNFTLKIRSTKLEDSAMYFCASSDTLAGGHEQFFGPGTRLTVL.

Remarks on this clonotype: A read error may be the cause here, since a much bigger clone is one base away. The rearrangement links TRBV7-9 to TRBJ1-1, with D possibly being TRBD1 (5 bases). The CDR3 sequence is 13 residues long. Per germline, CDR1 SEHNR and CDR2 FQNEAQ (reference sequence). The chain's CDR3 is CTTNAGSSTEAFF. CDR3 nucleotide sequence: TGTACCACAAATGCAGGGTCCAGCACTGAAGCTTTCTTT.

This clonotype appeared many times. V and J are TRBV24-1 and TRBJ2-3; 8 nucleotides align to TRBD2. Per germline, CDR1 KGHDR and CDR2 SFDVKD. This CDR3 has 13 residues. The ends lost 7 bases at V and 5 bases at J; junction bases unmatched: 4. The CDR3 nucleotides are TGTGCCACCAGGAGCGGGAGTCAAGATACGCAGTATTTT. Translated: CATRSGSQDTQYF.

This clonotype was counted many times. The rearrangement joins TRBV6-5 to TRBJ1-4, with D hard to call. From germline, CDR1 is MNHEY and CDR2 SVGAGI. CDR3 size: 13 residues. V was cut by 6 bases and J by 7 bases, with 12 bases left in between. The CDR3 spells CASSSRSGEKLFF. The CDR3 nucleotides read TGTGCCAGCAGCTCTCGTTCGGGTGAAAAACTGTTTTTT.

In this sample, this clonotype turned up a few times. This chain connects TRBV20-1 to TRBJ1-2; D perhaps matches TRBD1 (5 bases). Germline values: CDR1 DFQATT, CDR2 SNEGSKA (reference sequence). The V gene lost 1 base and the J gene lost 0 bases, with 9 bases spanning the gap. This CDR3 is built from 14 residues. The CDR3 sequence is CSARAGPSNYGYTF. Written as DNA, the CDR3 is TGCAGTGCTAGAGCGGGGCCTTCTAACTATGGCTACACCTTC.

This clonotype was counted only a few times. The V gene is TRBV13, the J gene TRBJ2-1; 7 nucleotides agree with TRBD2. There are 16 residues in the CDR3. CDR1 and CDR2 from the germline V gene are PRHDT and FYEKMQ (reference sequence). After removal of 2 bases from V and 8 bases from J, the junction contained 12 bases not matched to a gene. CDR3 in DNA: TGTGCCAGCAGCTTACGGGGAGGGCTAGCGGTCGATGAGCAGTTCTTC. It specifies CASSLRGGLAVDEQFF.